The 4 T cell receptor beta chains given below trace back to one sample, sequenced in a study of blood T cells in healthy people across ages (dated by TCRdb to about 2015). The method was 5' RACE. TCRdb names Illumina HiSeq 2500 as the instrument used. A second about 6 to 11 cycle PCR used a sample-barcoded 5' primer and a J-beta primer mix. TCRdb handled the public reads itself, with Q25 trimming in fastp and clone calling in MiXCR, and kept productive beta chains. Rows are combined by CDR3 protein, so each entry shows the most common genes and DNA. Here the sample has 540,000 or so distinct CDR3 sequences; approximately 27% occur a single time. The ten largest clonotypes hold approximately 17% of the sample. The sequenced sample was blood. These receptors were obtained from a woman in her 70s in good health.

This chain connects TRBV7-9 to TRBJ1-3; no clear D. The CDR3 covers 14 residues. CDR1 and CDR2 (germline): SEHNR, FQNEAQ (reference sequence). V was cut by 8 bases and J by 5 bases, with 16 bases left in between. CDR3: CASQQTTARNTIYF. CDR3 sequence (DNA): TGTGCCAGCCAGCAAACGACGGCGAGAAACACCATATATTTT.

This clonotype has only one observation. V is TRBV6-2 or TRBV6-3 and J is TRBJ2-6; D may be TRBD1 or TRBD2 (5 bases each). Per germline, CDR1 MNHEY and CDR2 SVGEGT. V was shortened by 5 bases and J by 3 bases, with 14 bases between the two germline ends. This CDR3 contains 16 residues. The CDR3 nucleotides are TGTGCCAGCAGTAGGGCAGGGACCTTTGGGGCCAACGTCCTGACTTTC. Translation: CASSRAGTFGANVLTF.

As to this clonotype: The junction and the germline gene differ at one end; a read error may be behind it. The rearrangement joins TRBV5-5 to TRBJ1-5, with 9 bases lining up with TRBD1. The CDR3 sequence is 14 residues long. Germline CDR1 reads SGHKS; CDR2 reads YYEKEE (reference sequence). The CDR3 sequence: CASSWGQGDQSQHF. The CDR3, as DNA: TGTGCCAGCAGCTGGGGACAGGGCGATCAGTCCCAGCATTTT.

The chain uses TRBV29-1 and TRBJ2-5; D is uncertain. This CDR3 region has 12 residues. Between the trimmed V and J ends, which lost 4 bases and 2 bases, there was a span of 8 bases. The germline gives CDR1 SQVTM, CDR2 ANQGSEA. The CDR3 DNA is TGCAGCGTTGTGGGATTTCAAGAGACCCAGTACTTC. It is translated as CSVVGFQETQYF.